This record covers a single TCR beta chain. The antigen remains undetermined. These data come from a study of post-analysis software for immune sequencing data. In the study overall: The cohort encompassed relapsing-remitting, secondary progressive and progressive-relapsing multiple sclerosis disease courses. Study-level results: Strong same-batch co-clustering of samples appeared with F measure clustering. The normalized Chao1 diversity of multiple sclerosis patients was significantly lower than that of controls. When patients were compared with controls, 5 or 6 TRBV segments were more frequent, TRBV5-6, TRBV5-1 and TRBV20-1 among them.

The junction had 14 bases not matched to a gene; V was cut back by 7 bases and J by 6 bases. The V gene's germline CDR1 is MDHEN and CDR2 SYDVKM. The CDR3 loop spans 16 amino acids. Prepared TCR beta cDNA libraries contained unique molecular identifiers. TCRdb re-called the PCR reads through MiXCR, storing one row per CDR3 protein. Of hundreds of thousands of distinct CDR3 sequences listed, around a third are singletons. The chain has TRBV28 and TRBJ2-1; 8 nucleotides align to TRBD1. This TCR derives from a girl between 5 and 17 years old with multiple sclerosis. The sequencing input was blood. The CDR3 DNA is TGTGCCAGCACCCCGAGGGGCAGGGGGCGCCCCAATGAGCAGTTCTTC. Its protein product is CASTPRGRGRPNEQFF.